Following are 12 T cell receptor beta chains from one sample sequenced in a study of blood T cell repertoires in COVID-19. Profiling relied on immunoSEQ multiplex PCR, and the TCRdb table lists in-frame clones only, not all of them. The sample includes about 97,000 clones, more than 75% of them seen just once. Material: peripheral blood. All receptors derive from a human donor in a cohort sampled during active COVID-19.

V is TRBV5-5 and J is TRBJ1-5, with D perhaps matching TRBD1 (6 bases). V dropped 4 bases and J dropped 0 bases, with 14 bases sitting between them. Germline assignment: CDR1 SGHKS and CDR2 YYEKEE (reference sequence). The CDR3 runs to 16 residues. CDR3 sequence: CASSAQGSYSNQPQHF. The DNA of the CDR3 is TGTGCCAGCAGCGCACAGGGAAGCTATAGCAATCAGCCCCAGCATTTT.

The gene calls are TRBV19 and TRBJ2-3; D remains ambiguous. Germline CDR1 reads LNHDA; CDR2 reads SQIVND (reference sequence). The V end was cut by 4 bases, the J end by 2 bases, with 7 bases between. This CDR3 comprises 13 residues. CDR3 coding DNA: TGTGCCAGTAGTAAACAAACCACAGATACGCAGTATTTT. It codes for CASSKQTTDTQYF. Based on the CDR3 plus reference TRBV19 and TRBJ2-3, the full variable domain is DGGITQSPKYLFRKEGQNVTLSCEQNLNHDAMYWYRQDPGQGLRLIYYSQIVNDFQKGDIAEGYSVSREKKESFPLTVTSAQKNPTAFYLCASSKQTTDTQYFGPGTRLTVL.

This clone was seen once. This chain connects TRBV19 to TRBJ1-4; possibly TRBD1 for D (5 bases). V lost 8 bases and J 2 bases, leaving 9 bases between the germline ends. The CDR3 consists of 13 residues. Germline CDR1 is LNHDA and CDR2 is SQIVND (reference sequence). The chain's CDR3 is CASSGRTNEKLFF. In DNA, the CDR3 is TGTGCCAGTTCAGGGCGCACTAATGAAAAACTGTTTTTT.

J is TRBJ2-1 and V is TRBV6-2 or TRBV6-3; TRBD2 agrees at 9 bases. CDR3 length: 20 amino acids. Germline values: CDR1 MNHEY, CDR2 SVGEGT. Unmatched junction bases numbered 14, after V lost 2 bases and J lost 0 bases. The CDR3: CASSYRGLAGFKSSYNEQFF. The DNA for the CDR3 is TGTGCCAGCAGTTACAGAGGGCTAGCGGGGTTCAAAAGCTCCTACAATGAGCAGTTCTTC.

V is TRBV5-1 and J is TRBJ2-2, with 11 bases that match TRBD2. Germline V lookup: CDR1 SGHRS, CDR2 YFSETQ. The CDR3 has 16 amino acids. With V trimmed by 3 bases and J by 4 bases, 5 bases remained unmatched. The CDR3 is CASSSQLAGVTGELFF. The CDR3 DNA follows: TGCGCCAGCAGCTCTCAACTAGCGGGAGTCACCGGGGAGCTGTTTTTT.

The chain links TRBV7-9 to TRBJ2-3; 7 bases align to TRBD2. The CDR3 runs 14 residues. Trimming took 3 bases from V and 5 from J; bases not matched to a gene: 5. Per germline, CDR1 SEHNR and CDR2 FQNEAQ (reference sequence). Here the CDR3 DNA reads TGTGCCAGCAGCTTCTCCAGGGAGGGAGATACGCAGTATTTT. Protein: CASSFSREGDTQYF.

The chain joins TRBV29-1 to TRBJ2-3; D might be TRBD1 (6 bases). CDR1 is SQVTM, CDR2 ANQGSEA, per germline. The CDR3 length is 15 residues. Trimming stripped 4 bases from V and 0 bases from J, with 14 bases between. CDR3 nucleotides: TGCAGCGTTGGTAATGCAGGGGTTAGCACAGATACGCAGTATTTT. It specifies CSVGNAGVSTDTQYF.

This chain joins TRBV20-1 and TRBJ2-3; 8 nucleotides agree with TRBD2. The germline CDR1 and CDR2 sequences are DFQATT and SNEGSKA (reference sequence). This CDR3 has 16 amino acids. Trimming took 3 bases from V and 1 from J; bases not matched to a gene: 9. The CDR3 protein is CSASSTGLAGTDTQYF. The CDR3 region has the DNA TGCAGTGCTAGTTCCACCGGACTAGCTGGCACAGATACGCAGTATTTT.

V is TRBV18 and J is TRBJ1-1, with D perhaps TRBD1 (6 bases). Germline CDR1 KGHSH, CDR2 LQKENI. CDR3 size: 15 residues. Trimming left V 5 bases short and J 6 bases short, with 19 bases between. CDR3 sequence reads: CASSVSSGGLPEAFF. CDR3 DNA sequence: TGTGCCAGCTCAGTATCTTCGGGGGGGCTACCTGAAGCTTTCTTT. The full variable domain, completed using reference TRBV18 and TRBJ1-1, is NAGVMQNPRHLVRRRGQEARLRCSPMKGHSHVYWYRQLPEEGLKFMVYLQKENIIDESGMPKERFSAEFPKEGPSILRIQQVVRGDSAAYFCASSVSSGGLPEAFFGQGTRLTVV.

The rearrangement uses TRBV24-1 and TRBJ1-2; 10 bases are a match to TRBD1. CDR3 length: 16 amino acids. Trimming took 4 bases from V and 4 from J; bases not matched to a gene: 8. Germline CDR1 reads KGHDR; CDR2 reads SFDVKD. CDR3: CATSDARDRGGYGYTF. CDR3 nucleotide sequence: TGTGCCACCAGTGACGCCAGGGACAGGGGCGGCTATGGCTACACCTTC.

V usage is TRBV5-1 and J usage is TRBJ1-1; D unclear. The CDR3 is made up of 13 amino acids. Germline V gene sequence: CDR1 SGHRS, CDR2 YFSETQ. The V gene lost 4 bases and the J gene lost 1 base, with 8 bases spanning the gap. CDR3 residues: CASSGDKNTEAFF. CDR3 nucleotides: TGCGCCAGCAGCGGTGACAAGAACACTGAAGCTTTCTTT.

The J gene is TRBJ2-3, the V gene TRBV5-8; TRBD2 aligns across 12 bases. Trimming removed 1 base from V and 7 bases from J; junction bases left unmatched: 4. Germline CDR1 reads SGHTS; CDR2 reads YDEGEE. The CDR3 extends over 15 amino acids. The CDR3: CASSLLAGGLNTQYF. The CDR3 DNA follows: TGTGCCAGCAGCTTGCTAGCGGGGGGGCTTAATACGCAGTATTTT.